The 3 T cell receptor beta chains in this list originate from one sample, sequenced in a study of cytomegalovirus exposure and HLA in healthy donors. Measured with immunoSEQ multiplex PCR; TCRdb has only the in-frame clones, and not every one. The sample includes roughly 120,000 clones, 85% to 90% of them seen just once. The source material was PBMCs. Receptors were obtained from a woman aged 30 to 39 in good health and CMV-seropositive.

The genes are TRBV29-1 and TRBJ2-3; TRBD1 might be the D (6 bases). Germline V lookup: CDR1 SQVTM, CDR2 ANQGSEA. V lost 4 bases and J 1 base, leaving 18 bases between the germline ends. The CDR3 consists of 16 residues. The CDR3 region is CSVVPQREGGTDTQYF. As DNA, the CDR3 is TGCAGCGTTGTGCCTCAGCGAGAGGGGGGCACAGATACGCAGTATTTT.

This chain connects TRBV6-5 to TRBJ1-2; D is possibly TRBD1 (6 bases). The V gene lost 5 bases and the J gene lost 3 bases, with 13 bases spanning the gap. This CDR3 comprises 14 residues. CDR1 and CDR2 (germline): MNHEY, SVGAGI. The chain's CDR3 is CASSLRTAHYGYTF. The CDR3 bases are TGTGCCAGCAGTCTGCGGACAGCCCACTATGGCTACACCTTC.

This sequence joins TRBV14 and TRBJ2-1; 11 bases agree with TRBD2. In germline, CDR1 is SGHDN, CDR2 FVKESK. This CDR3 is built from 13 residues. V lost 3 bases to trimming and J lost 9 bases; unmatched junction nucleotides: 1. Written as DNA, the CDR3 is TGTGCCAGCAGCCATACTAGCGGGGGTGAGCAGTTCTTC. Translation gives CASSHTSGGEQFF.